Listed below are T cell receptor beta chains from one sample, sequenced in a study of memory CD4+ T cells and cytomegalovirus serostatus. Using immunoSEQ multiplex PCR, the repertoire was profiled, and TCRdb retains in-frame clones only, with some absent. The data contain 50,000 to 60,000 clones, around four fifths of them singletons. The material sequenced was memory CD4+ T cells from blood. The receptors were gathered from an adult in good health and CMV-seropositive. Each CDR3 is given with its conserved first and last residue. Fields, in order: J gene, V gene, clone size, CDR3 protein. Size is stated for part of the rows, as once, few or many counts, or as a class when the clone is expanded.

>TRBJ2-3|TRBV30|-
CAWSYRGTDTQYF
>TRBJ2-2|TRBV9|-
CASSVVGSGLAGARNTGELFF
>TRBJ1-5|TRBV19|-
CASSDDGQGNQPQHF
>TRBJ2-6|TRBV7-8|-
CASSLLPGSGANVLTF
>TRBJ1-4|TRBV19|-
CASSTGTPYEKLFF
>TRBJ2-1|TRBV28|-
CASTNPRGRQFF
>TRBJ2-7|TRBV6-5|-
CASRPVAGSYEQYF
>TRBJ1-1|TRBV2|-
CASSLRQGATEAFF
>TRBJ2-7|TRBV7-6|once
CASSLALTGEGSYEQYF
>TRBJ1-2|TRBV6-1|-
CALGQLYGYTF
>TRBJ2-7|TRBV5-6|-
CASSLVGSGLYEQYF
>TRBJ2-2|TRBV19|-
CASRVLETNTGELFF
>TRBJ1-5|TRBV28|-
CASSPEGARNQPQHF
>TRBJ1-1|TRBV7-2|once
CASSLGPMTLNTEAFF
>TRBJ2-7|TRBV5-1|few
CASSRTSGAYEQYF